The following is a TCR beta chain sequence with its context. The target antigen is unknown. This CDR3 has 15 amino acids. Germline lookup yields CDR1 ENHRY and CDR2 SYGVKD. Trimming stripped 0 bases from V and 0 bases from J, with 9 bases between. The collection from each donor was one heparinised blood draw averaging roughly 0.12 L. CD4+ cells of the naive, central memory, regulatory and stem cell-like memory types were sorted via CD45RO/CCR7/CD25/CD127/CD95/CD27. This sample is part of a study of beta chain features in type 1 diabetes. Study-level results: Across all four CD4+ subsets, people with type 1 diabetes showed modestly shorter TCRB CDR3s.

Reverse transcribing all isolated RNA meant expressed TCRB transcripts were sequenced. The assay was immunoSEQ multiplex PCR, and TCRdb's table has in-frame clones only and misses some. The table has a few hundred thousand clones, approximately 12% seen once. The sample comprised naive CD4+ T cells from blood. The rearrangement uses TRBV10-3 and TRBJ2-7; TRBD2 is a possible D gene (6 bases). The clonotype was recovered from a young woman with type 1 diabetes. CDR3 residues: CAISESSSGSYEQYF. The CDR3 DNA sequence: TGTGCCATCAGTGAGTCGAGTAGCGGCTCCTACGAGCAGTACTTC.